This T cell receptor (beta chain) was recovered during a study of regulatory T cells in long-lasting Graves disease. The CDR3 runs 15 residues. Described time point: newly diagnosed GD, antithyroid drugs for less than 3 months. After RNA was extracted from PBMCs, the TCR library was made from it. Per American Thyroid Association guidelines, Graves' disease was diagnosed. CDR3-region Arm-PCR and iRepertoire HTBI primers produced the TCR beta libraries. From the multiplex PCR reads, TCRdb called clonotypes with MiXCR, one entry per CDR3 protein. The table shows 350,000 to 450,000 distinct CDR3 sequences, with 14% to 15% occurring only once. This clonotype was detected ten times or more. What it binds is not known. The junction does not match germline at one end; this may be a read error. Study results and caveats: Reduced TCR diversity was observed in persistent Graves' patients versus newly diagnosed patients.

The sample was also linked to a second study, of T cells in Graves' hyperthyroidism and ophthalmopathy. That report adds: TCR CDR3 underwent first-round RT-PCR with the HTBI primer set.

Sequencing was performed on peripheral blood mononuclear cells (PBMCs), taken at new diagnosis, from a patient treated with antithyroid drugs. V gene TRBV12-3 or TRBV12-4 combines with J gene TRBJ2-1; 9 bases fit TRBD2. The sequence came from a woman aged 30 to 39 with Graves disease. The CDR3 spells CASSLGSGSYNEQFF. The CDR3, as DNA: TGTGCCAGCAGCTTAGGTAGCGGGAGCTACAATGAGCAGTTCTTC.